Below are 27 T cell receptor beta chains sequenced from a single sample in a study of OX40 agonist ivuxolimab in advanced cancers. Profiling relied on immunoSEQ multiplex PCR, and the TCRdb table lists in-frame clones only, not all of them. The data show about 110,000 clones, approximately 90% seen once. The source was CD4+ or CD8+ T cells sorted from blood, collected in a trial of the OX40 agonist ivuxolimab. These receptors were collected from an adult with an advanced solid tumor such as melanoma, head and neck, liver or kidney cancer.

This clone has just a few counts. Other DNA sequences within the sample encode an identical CDR3. V is TRBV27 and J is TRBJ2-1; D call uncertain. V lost 5 bases and J lost 3, with 11 bases in between. Germline V gives CDR1 MNHEY, CDR2 SMNVEV (reference sequence). This CDR3 spans 14 amino acids. Written as DNA, the CDR3 is TGTGCCAGCAGTCCCCAAGGGTACTACAATGAGCAGTTCTTC. Translating gives CASSPQGYYNEQFF.

This clone counts as medium-sized (0.01 to 0.1%). This sequence joins TRBV6-1 and TRBJ1-5; 8 bases match TRBD1. Germline V gene lookup returns CDR1 MNHNS and CDR2 SASEGT. CDR3 length equals 14 residues. With V trimmed by 6 bases and J by 4 bases, 5 bases remained unmatched. The CDR3 is CASSRDRGNQPQHF. CDR3 nucleotides: TGTGCCAGCAGCCGAGACAGGGGTAATCAGCCCCAGCATTTT.

The CDR3 region is CASRGTGEANQPQHF. The CDR3 DNA sequence: TGTGCCAGCAGAGGAACAGGGGAGGCCAATCAGCCCCAGCATTTT. The chain links TRBV2 to TRBJ1-5, with TRBD1 matching over 7 bases. Germline V gene sequence: CDR1 SNHLY, CDR2 FYNNEI. V lost 6 bases and J lost 3; bases outside the gene matches: 8. This CDR3 comprises 15 residues. Complete variable domain (other parts from reference TRBV2 and TRBJ1-5): EPEVTQTPSHQVTQMGQEVILRCVPISNHLYFYWYRQILGQKVEFLVSFYNNEISEKSEIFDDQFSVERPDGSNFTLKIRSTKLEDSAMYFCASRGTGEANQPQHFGDGTRLSIL.

V and J are TRBV28 and TRBJ2-2; 8 nucleotides match TRBD2. The CDR3 covers 16 residues. The V gene's germline CDR1 is MDHEN and CDR2 SYDVKM. The junction had 16 bases not matched to a gene; V was cut back by 10 bases and J by 6 bases. The CDR3 sequence: CAIQYSGKRGAGELFF. The CDR3 DNA reads TGTGCCATCCAATATAGCGGGAAAAGAGGCGCCGGGGAGCTGTTTTTT.

The chain recombines TRBV5-1 with TRBJ1-2; a weak D match, TRBD1 (6 bases). CDR1 and CDR2 (germline): SGHRS, YFSETQ. Between the trimmed V and J ends, which lost 4 bases and 3 bases, there was a span of 22 bases. This CDR3 is 17 amino acids long. CDR3 in amino acids: CASSPGRGKFEDYGYTF. CDR3 coding DNA: TGCGCCAGCAGCCCTGGTAGGGGGAAGTTCGAGGACTATGGCTACACCTTC.

The gene calls are TRBV15 and TRBJ2-7; weak D call: TRBD2 (6 bases). Germline lookup yields CDR1 LNHNV and CDR2 YYDKDF (reference sequence). Trimming pared 0 bases from V and 3 bases from J, leaving 12 bases between. This CDR3 has 15 residues. CDR3 amino acids: CATSRDTVSGYEQYF. CDR3 in DNA: TGTGCCACCAGCAGAGATACGGTTAGCGGCTACGAGCAGTACTTC.

In its sample, this clone was seen once. The chain couples TRBV5-4 to TRBJ1-4; the D gene is possibly TRBD1 (6 bases). The germline gives CDR1 SGHNT, CDR2 YYREEE (reference sequence). Trimming took 7 bases from V and 6 from J, leaving 22 bases between them. The CDR3 length is 16 residues. The CDR3 bases are TGTGCCAGCGGCCGGATCAGGGGCCAGGAGGATGAAAAACTGTTTTTT. This encodes CASGRIRGQEDEKLFF.

The V and J genes are TRBV19 and TRBJ2-7; tentatively, D is TRBD1 or TRBD2 (5 bases each). CDR3 length: 13 amino acids. Trimming cost V 3 bases and J 3 bases, with 9 bases left between them. Germline V gene lookup returns CDR1 LNHDA and CDR2 SQIVND (reference sequence). CDR3 coding DNA: TGTGCCAGTAGTATGGGACGATTCTACGAGCAGTACTTC. Amino acid sequence: CASSMGRFYEQYF.

Remarks on this clone: Other DNA sequences in this sample translate to the same CDR3. The chain uses TRBV2 and TRBJ1-2; tentative D call: TRBD1 (6 bases). Germline assignment: CDR1 SNHLY and CDR2 FYNNEI. CDR3 size: 14 residues. The ends were cut back, 6 bases at V and 4 bases at J, with 15 bases in the middle. The CDR3 spells CASSGSGGGYGYTF. The CDR3 bases are TGTGCCAGCAGCGGATCGGGGGGCGGCTATGGCTACACCTTC.

This clone was detected only a few times. This chain connects TRBV19 to TRBJ2-7; D remains unclear. Germline V CDR1 and CDR2: LNHDA, SQIVND (reference sequence). V lost 5 bases, J lost 4 bases, and 15 bases lay in between. The CDR3 has 14 residues. The CDR3, as DNA: TGTGCCAGTAGTGCTTTCGGGTCTTTGTACGAGCAGTACTTC. Its translation is CASSAFGSLYEQYF.

Only a few counts were recorded for this clone. This chain links TRBV6-1 with TRBJ1-5, with TRBD1 identical over 10 bases. The CDR3 spans 14 residues. V shed 7 bases and J 5 bases; nucleotides not matched to a gene: 5. The germline V gene has CDR1 MNHNS and CDR2 SASEGT. The CDR3 protein is CASIGDRGHQPQHF. The CDR3, as DNA: TGTGCCAGCATCGGGGACAGGGGCCATCAGCCCCAGCATTTT.

The chain employs TRBV28 and TRBJ2-6; 10 nucleotides line up with TRBD1. CDR1 is MDHEN and CDR2 is SYDVKM in the germline V gene. The CDR3 spans 18 residues. V dropped 5 bases and J dropped 0; count of bases not matched to a gene: 7. In DNA, the CDR3 is TGTGCCAGCAGTATAGGGACAGGGGATAACTCTGGGGCCAACGTCCTGACTTTC. Translating it yields CASSIGTGDNSGANVLTF.

This clone has only a few counts. The chain employs TRBV5-6 and TRBJ1-5; a weak D match, TRBD1 (6 bases). The CDR3 is 16 residues long. Germline V lookup: CDR1 SGHDT, CDR2 YYEEEE. V lost 4 bases to trimming and J lost 2 bases, with 16 bases between them. CDR3 in DNA: TGTGCCAGCAGCCCCCGGGGGGGCAATGGCAATCAGCCCCAGCATTTT. Translating it yields CASSPRGGNGNQPQHF.

This chain connects TRBV5-1 to TRBJ1-1; a weak D match, TRBD1 (5 bases). This CDR3 spans 15 amino acids. Germline V gene data show CDR1 as SGHRS and CDR2 as YFSETQ. V dropped 2 bases and J dropped 3 bases, with 14 bases sitting between them. The CDR3 loop is CASSFGAGPDTEAFF. CDR3 bases: TGCGCCAGCAGCTTCGGGGCAGGTCCGGACACTGAAGCTTTCTTT.

This chain joins TRBV28 and TRBJ2-1; 10 bases are shared with TRBD2. The germline V gene encodes CDR1 MDHEN and CDR2 SYDVKM. With V trimmed by 7 bases and J by 6 bases, 6 bases remained unmatched. The CDR3 totals 14 residues. The CDR3 spells CASNPGLAINEQFF. CDR3 bases: TGTGCCAGCAACCCGGGACTAGCGATCAATGAGCAGTTCTTC.

V and J are TRBV11-3 and TRBJ2-5; TRBD2 is a possible D gene (5 bases). The CDR3 has 15 amino acids. Trimming left V 1 base short and J 5 bases short, with 14 bases between. The germline CDR1 and CDR2 sequences are SGHNT and YENEEA. Here the CDR3 DNA reads TGTGCCAGCAGCTTAGGGCTAGCCGTAGGGGAGACCCAGTACTTC. Translation: CASSLGLAVGETQYF.

The J gene is TRBJ2-2, the V gene TRBV7-2; TRBD2 matches 11 bases. V gave up 6 bases and J gave up 7 bases; unmatched junction bases: 10. CDR1 is SGHTA, CDR2 FQGNSA, per germline. CDR3 length: 16 residues. In DNA form, the CDR3 reads TGTGCCAGCAGTCTAAGGCTAGCGGGAGGAGGCGGGGAGCTGTTTTTT. This translates into CASSLRLAGGGGELFF.

The chain recombines TRBV29-1 with TRBJ2-3; D is perhaps TRBD2 (5 bases). V was clipped by 4 bases and J by 0 bases, with 14 bases between them. The CDR3 loop spans 15 amino acids. Germline CDR1 SQVTM, CDR2 ANQGSEA. CDR3: CSVGLSTASTDTQYF. CDR3 DNA: TGCAGCGTTGGACTATCCACCGCTAGCACAGATACGCAGTATTTT.

V and J are TRBV19 and TRBJ2-1; the match to TRBD2 covers 7 bases. Trimming removed 10 bases from V and 5 bases from J; junction bases left unmatched: 11. Germline-derived CDR1 and CDR2 are LNHDA and SQIVND (reference sequence). This CDR3 has 14 residues. CDR3 region: CATISRDYNNEQFF. CDR3 DNA: TGTGCCACCATATCCCGGGACTACAACAATGAGCAGTTCTTC.

The gene calls are TRBV6-5 and TRBJ1-3; TRBD1 is a possible D gene (6 bases). The CDR3 covers 15 residues. V lost 6 bases and J 0 bases, leaving 12 bases between the germline ends. Germline CDR1 MNHEY, CDR2 SVGAGI. The CDR3 DNA reads as TGTGCCAGCAGCCTCGGGGGCCTCTCTGGAAACACCATATATTTT. Protein product: CASSLGGLSGNTIYF.

J is TRBJ1-2 and V is TRBV27; D gene unclear. The V and J ends lost 2 bases and 0 bases respectively, with 10 bases between them. The CDR3 extends over 15 amino acids. Germline V lookup: CDR1 MNHEY, CDR2 SMNVEV (reference sequence). In DNA form, the CDR3 reads TGTGCCAGCAGTTTAGGAATATATCCTAACTATGGCTACACCTTC. The encoded protein is CASSLGIYPNYGYTF.

The rearrangement joins TRBV4-2 to TRBJ2-1; possible D gene TRBD2, 5 bases. The CDR3 is made up of 16 amino acids. The germline V and J ends were trimmed by 0 bases and 7 bases, with 16 bases remaining between them. The germline CDR1 and CDR2 sequences are LGHNA and YNFKEQ. In DNA, the CDR3 is TGTGCCAGCAGCCAAGAAAGAGGGAGAGGTACGAATGAGCAGTTCTTC. Protein product: CASSQERGRGTNEQFF.

The V call is TRBV9, the J call TRBJ1-1; 7 bases fit TRBD1. The germline CDR1 and CDR2 sequences are SGDLS and YYNGEE. The CDR3 sequence is 15 residues long. Trimming cost V 0 bases and J 10 bases; bases outside gene matches: 12. This CDR3 reads CASSVVGSGGSGAFF. The DNA of the CDR3 is TGTGCCAGCAGCGTAGTGGGGTCAGGGGGTTCGGGAGCTTTCTTT.

This clone was recorded only once. This chain joins TRBV2 and TRBJ2-5, with 10 bases identical to TRBD2. From germline, CDR1 is SNHLY and CDR2 FYNNEI. This CDR3 has 15 residues. Losses at the gene ends were 4 bases for V and 5 bases for J; bases not matched to a gene: 7. The CDR3 here is CASSGPGLAHETQYF. The CDR3 DNA reads TGTGCCAGCAGTGGGCCGGGACTAGCGCATGAGACCCAGTACTTC.

V gene TRBV15 combines with J gene TRBJ2-7, with 11 positions matching TRBD1. The germline V gene has CDR1 LNHNV and CDR2 YYDKDF (reference sequence). Trimming at V came to 0 bases and at J to 4 bases, leaving 5 bases not matched to a gene. This CDR3 is 16 amino acids long. The CDR3 DNA reads as TGTGCCACCAGCAGAGATCCGGGGACAGGGGGATACGAGCAGTACTTC. Translated, it gives CATSRDPGTGGYEQYF.

The chain is built from TRBV5-4 and TRBJ1-1; 7 nucleotides line up with TRBD1. Losses at the gene ends were 4 bases for V and 4 bases for J; bases not matched to a gene: 4. CDR3 length equals 13 residues. The V gene's germline CDR1 is SGHNT and CDR2 YYREEE (reference sequence). In DNA form, the CDR3 reads TGTGCCAGCAGCCGGGACAGTTTCACTGAAGCTTTCTTT. Its translation: CASSRDSFTEAFF.

This clone was detected only once. The chain joins TRBV10-3 to TRBJ2-7, with a tentative D call TRBD2 (6 bases). Germline V gene lookup returns CDR1 ENHRY and CDR2 SYGVKD. With 8 bases removed from V and 0 bases from J, the gap between germline ends came to 20 bases. There are 16 residues in the CDR3. The CDR3 sequence is CAIPVRNGSFSYEQYF. The CDR3 nucleotides are TGTGCCATCCCAGTGAGGAACGGGAGCTTCTCCTACGAGCAGTACTTC.